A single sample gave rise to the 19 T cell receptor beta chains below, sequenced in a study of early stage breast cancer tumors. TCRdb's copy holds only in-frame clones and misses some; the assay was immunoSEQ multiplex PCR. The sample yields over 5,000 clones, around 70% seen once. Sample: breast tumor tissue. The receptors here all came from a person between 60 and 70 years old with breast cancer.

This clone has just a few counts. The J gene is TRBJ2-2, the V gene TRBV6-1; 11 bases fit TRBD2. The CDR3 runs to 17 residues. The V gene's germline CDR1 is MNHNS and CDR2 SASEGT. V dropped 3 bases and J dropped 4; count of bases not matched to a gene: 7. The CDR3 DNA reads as TGTGCCAGCAGTGAGCGGAGACTAGCGGGACCCACCGGGGAGCTGTTTTTT. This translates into CASSERRLAGPTGELFF.

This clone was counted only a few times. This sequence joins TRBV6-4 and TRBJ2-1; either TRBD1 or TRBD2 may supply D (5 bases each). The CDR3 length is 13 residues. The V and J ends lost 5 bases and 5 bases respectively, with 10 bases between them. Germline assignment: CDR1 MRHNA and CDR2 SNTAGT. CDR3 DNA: TGTGCCAGCAGTTTAGGGGAGCACAATGAGCAGTTCTTC. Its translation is CASSLGEHNEQFF.

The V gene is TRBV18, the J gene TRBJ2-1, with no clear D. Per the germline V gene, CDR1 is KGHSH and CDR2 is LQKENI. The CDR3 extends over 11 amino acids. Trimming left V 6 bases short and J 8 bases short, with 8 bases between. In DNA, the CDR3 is TGTGCCAGCTCCCCGAAGGATGAGCAGTTCTTC. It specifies CASSPKDEQFF.

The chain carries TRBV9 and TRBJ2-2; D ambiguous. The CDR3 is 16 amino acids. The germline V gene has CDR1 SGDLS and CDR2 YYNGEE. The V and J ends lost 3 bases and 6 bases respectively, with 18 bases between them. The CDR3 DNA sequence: TGTGCCAGCAGCGCTTTCGAGACATTCAATCCCGGGGAGCTGTTTTTT. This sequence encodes CASSAFETFNPGELFF.

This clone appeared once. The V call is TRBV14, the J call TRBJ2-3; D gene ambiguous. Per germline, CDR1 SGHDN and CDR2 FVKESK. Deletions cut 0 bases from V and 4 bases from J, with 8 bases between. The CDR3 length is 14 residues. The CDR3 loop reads CASSQDLVADTQYF. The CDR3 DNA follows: TGTGCCAGCAGCCAAGATCTCGTTGCAGATACGCAGTATTTT.

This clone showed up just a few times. The CDR3 spells CASGNPTGTYNEQFF. The CDR3, as DNA: TGTGCCAGTGGGAACCCTACGGGTACCTACAATGAGCAGTTCTTC. The V call is TRBV19, the J call TRBJ2-1, with unresolved D. V dropped 8 bases and J dropped 2 bases, with 16 bases sitting between them. There are 15 residues in the CDR3. Germline values: CDR1 LNHDA, CDR2 SQIVND (reference sequence).

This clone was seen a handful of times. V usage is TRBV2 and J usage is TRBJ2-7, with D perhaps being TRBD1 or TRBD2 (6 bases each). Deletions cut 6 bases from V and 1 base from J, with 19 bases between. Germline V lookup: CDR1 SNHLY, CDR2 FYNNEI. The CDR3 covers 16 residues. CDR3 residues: CASRSTQGGRSYEQYF. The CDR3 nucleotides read TGTGCCAGCAGAAGTACACAGGGAGGCAGATCCTACGAGCAGTACTTC.

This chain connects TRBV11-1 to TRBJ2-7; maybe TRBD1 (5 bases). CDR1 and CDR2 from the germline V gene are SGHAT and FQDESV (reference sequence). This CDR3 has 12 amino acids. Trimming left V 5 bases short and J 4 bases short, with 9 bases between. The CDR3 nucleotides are TGTGCCAGCAGCCTCCCAGGGTACGAGCAGTACTTC. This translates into CASSLPGYEQYF.

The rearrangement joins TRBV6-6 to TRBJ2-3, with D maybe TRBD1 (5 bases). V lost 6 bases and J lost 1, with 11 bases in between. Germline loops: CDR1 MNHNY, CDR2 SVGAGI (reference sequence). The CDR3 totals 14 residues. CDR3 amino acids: CASRSDSRTDTQYF. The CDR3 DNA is TGTGCCAGCAGATCCGACAGCCGCACAGATACGCAGTATTTT.

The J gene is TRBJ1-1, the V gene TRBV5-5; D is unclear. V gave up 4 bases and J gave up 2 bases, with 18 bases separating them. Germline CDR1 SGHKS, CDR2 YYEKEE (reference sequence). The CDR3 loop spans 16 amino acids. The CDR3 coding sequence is TGTGCCAGCAGCAGCGTCATCTGGGCAGGCAACACTGAAGCTTTCTTT. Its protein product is CASSSVIWAGNTEAFF.

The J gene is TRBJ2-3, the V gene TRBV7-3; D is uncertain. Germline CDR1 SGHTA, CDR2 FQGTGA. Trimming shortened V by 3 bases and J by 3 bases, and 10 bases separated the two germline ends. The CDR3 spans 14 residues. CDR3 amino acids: CASSLERATDTQYF. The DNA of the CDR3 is TGTGCCAGCAGCTTGGAAAGGGCAACAGATACGCAGTATTTT. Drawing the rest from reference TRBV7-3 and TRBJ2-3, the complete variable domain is GAGVSQTPSNKVTEKGKYVELRCDPISGHTALYWYRQSLGQGPEFLIYFQGTGAADDSGLPNDRFFAVRPEGSVSTLKIQRTERGDSAVYLCASSLERATDTQYFGPGTRLTVL.

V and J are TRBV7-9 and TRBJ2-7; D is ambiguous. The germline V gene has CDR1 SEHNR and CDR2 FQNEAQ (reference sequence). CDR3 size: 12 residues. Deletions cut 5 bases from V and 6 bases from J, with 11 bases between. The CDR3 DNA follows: TGTGCCAGCAGCCCGATAGGGTTCGAGCAGTACTTC. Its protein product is CASSPIGFEQYF.

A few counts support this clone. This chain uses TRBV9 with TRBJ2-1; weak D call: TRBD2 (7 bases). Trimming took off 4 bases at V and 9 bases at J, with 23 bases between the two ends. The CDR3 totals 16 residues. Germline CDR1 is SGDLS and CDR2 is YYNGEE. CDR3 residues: CASSPGGAGALSEQFF. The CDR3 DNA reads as TGTGCCAGCAGCCCTGGGGGGGCGGGGGCCCTAAGTGAGCAGTTCTTC.

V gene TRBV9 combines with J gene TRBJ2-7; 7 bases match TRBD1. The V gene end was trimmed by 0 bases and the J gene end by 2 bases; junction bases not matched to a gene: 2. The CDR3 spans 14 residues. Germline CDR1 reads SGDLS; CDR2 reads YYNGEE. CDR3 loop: CASSVVGGAYEQYF. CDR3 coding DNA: TGTGCCAGCAGCGTAGTAGGGGGCGCCTACGAGCAGTACTTC.

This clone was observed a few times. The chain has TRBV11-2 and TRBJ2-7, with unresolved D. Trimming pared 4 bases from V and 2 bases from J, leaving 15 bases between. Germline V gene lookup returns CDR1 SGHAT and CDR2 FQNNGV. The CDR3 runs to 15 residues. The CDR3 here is CASSSGSWYAYEQYF. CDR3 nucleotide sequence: TGTGCCAGCAGCTCTGGATCCTGGTACGCCTACGAGCAGTACTTC. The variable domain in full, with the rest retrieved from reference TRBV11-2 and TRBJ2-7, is EAGVAQSPRYKIIEKRQSVAFWCNPISGHATLYWYQQILGQGPKLLIQFQNNGVVDDSQLPKDRFSAERLKGVDSTLKIQPAKLEDSAVYLCASSSGSWYAYEQYFGPGTRLTVT.

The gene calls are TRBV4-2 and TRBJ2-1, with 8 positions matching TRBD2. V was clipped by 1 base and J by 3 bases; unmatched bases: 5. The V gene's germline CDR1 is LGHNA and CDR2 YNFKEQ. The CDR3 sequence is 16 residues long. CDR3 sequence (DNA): TGTGCCAGCAGCCAAGTGCCAGCGGGAGACTACAATGAGCAGTTCTTC. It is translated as CASSQVPAGDYNEQFF.

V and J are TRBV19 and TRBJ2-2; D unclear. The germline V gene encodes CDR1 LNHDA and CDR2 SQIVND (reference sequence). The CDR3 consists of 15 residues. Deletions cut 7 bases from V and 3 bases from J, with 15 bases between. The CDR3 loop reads CASTTLPLDTGELFF. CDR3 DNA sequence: TGTGCCAGTACTACCCTACCTCTAGACACCGGGGAGCTGTTTTTT.

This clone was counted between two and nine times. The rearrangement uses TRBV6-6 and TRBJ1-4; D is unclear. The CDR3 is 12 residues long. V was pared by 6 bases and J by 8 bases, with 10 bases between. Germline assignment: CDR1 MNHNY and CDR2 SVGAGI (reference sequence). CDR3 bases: TGTGCCAGCAGAGACTCTGTGGAAAAACTGTTTTTT. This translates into CASRDSVEKLFF.

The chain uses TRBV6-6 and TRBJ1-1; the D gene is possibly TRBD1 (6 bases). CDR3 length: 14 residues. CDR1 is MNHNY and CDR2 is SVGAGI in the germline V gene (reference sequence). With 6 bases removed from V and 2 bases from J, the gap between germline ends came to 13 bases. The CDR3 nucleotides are TGTGCCAGCAGGGGTGACAGGATTAACACTGAAGCTTTCTTT. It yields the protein CASRGDRINTEAFF.